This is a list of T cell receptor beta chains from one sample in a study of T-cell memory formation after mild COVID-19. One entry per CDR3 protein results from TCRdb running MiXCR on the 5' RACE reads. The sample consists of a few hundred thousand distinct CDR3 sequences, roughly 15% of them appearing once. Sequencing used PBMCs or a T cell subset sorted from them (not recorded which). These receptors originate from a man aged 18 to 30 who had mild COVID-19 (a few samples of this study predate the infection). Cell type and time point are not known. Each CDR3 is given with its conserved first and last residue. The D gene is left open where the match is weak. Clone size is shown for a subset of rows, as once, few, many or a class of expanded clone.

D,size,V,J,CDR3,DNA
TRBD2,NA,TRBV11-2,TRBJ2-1,CASSLGAGGDNEQFF,TGTGCCAGCAGCTTAGGTGCGGGGGGGGACAATGAGCAGTTCTTC
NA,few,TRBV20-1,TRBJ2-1,CSAANEQFF,TGCAGTGCTGCGAATGAGCAGTTCTTC
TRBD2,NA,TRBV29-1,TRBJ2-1,CSVEDGLANTYNEQFF,TGCAGCGTTGAAGATGGACTAGCGAATACCTACAATGAGCAGTTCTTC
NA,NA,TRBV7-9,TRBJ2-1,CASSEGFEQFF,TGTGCCAGCAGCGAGGGGTTTGAGCAGTTCTTC
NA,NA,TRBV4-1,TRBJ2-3,CASSQIGGGADTQYF,TGCGCCAGCAGCCAGATAGGGGGGGGTGCAGATACGCAGTATTTT
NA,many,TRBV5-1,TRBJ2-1,CASSLGIDNEQFF,TGCGCCAGCAGCTTAGGTATAGACAATGAGCAGTTCTTC
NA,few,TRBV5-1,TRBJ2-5,CASAYLIGGPQETQYF,TGCGCCAGCGCCTACCTCATCGGGGGGCCCCAAGAGACCCAGTACTTC
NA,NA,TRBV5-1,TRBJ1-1,CASSLDTGPQAFF,TGCGCCAGCAGCTTGGATACAGGTCCGCAAGCTTTCTTT
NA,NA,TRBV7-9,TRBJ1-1,CASSQGMGNTEAFF,TGTGCCAGCAGCCAGGGGATGGGGAACACTGAAGCTTTCTTT
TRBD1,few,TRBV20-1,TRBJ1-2,CSARRQGGTYGYTF,TGCAGTGCTAGACGCCAGGGGGGCACCTATGGCTACACCTTC
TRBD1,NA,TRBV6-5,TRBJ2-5,CASSGDRQQETQYF,TGTGCCAGCAGCGGGGACAGGCAACAAGAGACCCAGTACTTC
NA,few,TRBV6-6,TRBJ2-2,CASSYSTANTGELFF,TGTGCCAGCAGTTACTCGACCGCTAACACCGGGGAGCTGTTTTTT
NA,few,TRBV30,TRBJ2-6,CAWTDSGANVLTF,TGTGCCTGGACGGACTCTGGGGCCAACGTCCTGACTTTC
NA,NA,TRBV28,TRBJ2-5,CASRETIQETQYF,TGTGCCAGCAGGGAGACGATCCAAGAGACCCAGTACTTC
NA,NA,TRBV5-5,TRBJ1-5,CASSLTGRDSPQHF,TGTGCCAGCAGCTTGACAGGGCGGGATAGCCCCCAGCATTTT
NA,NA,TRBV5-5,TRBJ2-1,CARSTGRGATYNEQFF,TGTGCCAGAAGCACTGGCAGGGGGGCTACCTACAATGAGCAGTTCTTC
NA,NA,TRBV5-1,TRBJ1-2,CASSLDSGFGYGYTF,TGCGCCAGCAGCTTGGATTCGGGGTTCGGCTATGGCTACACCTTC
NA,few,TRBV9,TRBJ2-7,CASSVLGDYEQYF,TGTGCCAGCAGCGTACTGGGGGACTACGAGCAGTACTTC
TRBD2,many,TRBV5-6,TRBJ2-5,CASSLRGVETQYF,TGTGCCAGCAGCTTGCGGGGGGTAGAGACCCAGTACTTC
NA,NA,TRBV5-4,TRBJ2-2,CASSRISGDGELFF,TGTGCCAGCAGCCGGATATCTGGGGACGGGGAGCTGTTTTTT
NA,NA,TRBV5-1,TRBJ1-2,CASSADSYYGYTF,TGCGCCAGCAGCGCCGACAGCTACTATGGCTACACCTTC
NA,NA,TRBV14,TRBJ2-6,CASSNPWGGANVLTF,TGTGCCAGCAGTAATCCCTGGGGAGGGGCCAACGTCCTGACTTTC
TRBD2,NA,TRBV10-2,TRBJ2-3,CASSETGLGRDTQYF,TGCGCCAGCAGTGAGACGGGACTAGGTCGAGATACGCAGTATTTT
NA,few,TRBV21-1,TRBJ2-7,CASSKESPPSSDEQYF,TGTGCCAGCAGCAAAGAATCTCCCCCCAGTTCCGACGAGCAGTACTTC
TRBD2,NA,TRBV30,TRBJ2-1,CAWSTGTSGGANEQFF,TGTGCCTGGAGTACGGGGACTAGCGGGGGGGCGAATGAGCAGTTCTTC
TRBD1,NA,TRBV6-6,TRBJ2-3,CASLLLDRVSDTQYF,TGTGCCAGCCTTCTCCTGGACAGGGTTTCAGATACGCAGTATTTT
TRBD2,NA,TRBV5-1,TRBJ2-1,CASSLGLAGGLSYNEQFF,TGCGCCAGCAGCTTGGGGCTAGCGGGGGGGCTTTCCTACAATGAGCAGTTCTTC
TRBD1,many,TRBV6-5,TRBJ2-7,CASSYGGTGSYEQYF,TGTGCCAGCAGTTACGGGGGGACAGGGTCCTACGAGCAGTACTTC
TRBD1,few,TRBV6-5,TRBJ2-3,CASSYSGTGVPDTQYF,TGTGCCAGCAGTTACTCCGGGACAGGGGTTCCAGATACGCAGTATTTT
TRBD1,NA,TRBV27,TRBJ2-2,CASSYTGGRRTGELFF,TGTGCCAGCAGCTATACAGGGGGCAGAAGGACCGGGGAGCTGTTTTTT
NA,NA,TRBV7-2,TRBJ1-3,CASSYDKSSGNTIYF,TGTGCCAGCAGTTACGACAAGAGCTCTGGAAACACCATATATTTT
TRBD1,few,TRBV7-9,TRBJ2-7,CASSPGQGVSHEQYF,TGTGCCAGCAGCCCGGGACAGGGTGTGTCCCACGAGCAGTACTTC
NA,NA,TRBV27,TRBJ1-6,CASSFRPIESPLHF,TGTGCCAGCAGTTTCCGGCCGATTGAGTCACCCCTCCACTTT
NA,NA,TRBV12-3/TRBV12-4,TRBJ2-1,CASSSGGLREQFF,TGTGCCAGCAGTTCAGGGGGGCTAAGGGAGCAGTTCTTC
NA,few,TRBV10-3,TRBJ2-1,CATGHLYNEQFF,TGTGCCACCGGACACCTCTACAATGAGCAGTTCTTC
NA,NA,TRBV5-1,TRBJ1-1,CASRSPGLNTEAFF,TGCGCCAGCAGGTCTCCGGGTTTGAACACTGAAGCTTTCTTT
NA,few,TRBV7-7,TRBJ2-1,CASSLGASGVDEQFF,TGTGCTAGCAGCTTAGGGGCTTCAGGGGTAGATGAGCAGTTCTTC
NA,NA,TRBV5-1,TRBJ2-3,CASSLRAGESTDTQYF,TGCGCCAGCAGCCTCCGGGCAGGGGAGAGCACAGATACGCAGTATTTT
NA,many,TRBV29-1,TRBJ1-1,CSVGAGWGMNTEAFF,TGCAGCGTTGGGGCAGGGTGGGGGATGAACACTGAAGCTTTCTTT
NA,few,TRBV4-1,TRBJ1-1,CASSQDTRALLDREAFF,TGCGCCAGCAGCCAAGATACCCGGGCCCTCCTAGATCGTGAAGCTTTCTTT